This entry concerns a single T cell receptor beta chain. The CDR3 sequence is 15 residues long. V was pared by 3 bases and J by 8 bases, with 17 bases between. Germline V lookup: CDR1 SGDLS, CDR2 YYNGEE. The source of the sample is a study of shared clonotypes between healthy human individuals. Method: immunoSEQ multiplex PCR; TCRdb's copy keeps in-frame clones and lacks some. The table has some 2.3 million clones, 90% to 95% seen once; the top ten hold about 0.37%. The sequencing sample was made of naive CD4+ T cells from PBMCs. The subset: CD45RA+ positively selected. J is TRBJ2-2 and V is TRBV9, with D perhaps matching TRBD2 (5 bases). The clonotype comes from a man younger than 35 in good health. Some clones in this sample may be carry-over from other donors' samples. The CDR3 spells CASSGDELVWGELFF. CDR3 DNA sequence: TGTGCCAGCAGCGGAGACGAACTAGTTTGGGGGGAGCTGTTTTTT.